The 2 T cell receptor beta chains given below trace back to one sample, sequenced in a study of follicular helper T cells after annual influenza vaccination. Measured with immunoSEQ multiplex PCR; TCRdb has only the in-frame clones, and not every one. The sample shows fewer than 1,500 clones, around 82% of them seen only once. The time point is: 2015-2016 season, pre-vaccination. Sequences were derived from CXCR5+ CD38+ circulating T follicular helper cells from blood, sampled on the day of influenza vaccination. The sample's subset: circulating Tfh, non-naive CD4+CXCR5+PD-1+ (ICOS+CD38+ or ICOS-CD38-). These receptors came from an adult who received the influenza vaccine.

This sequence joins TRBV2 and TRBJ1-4; D is undetermined. Germline V gives CDR1 SNHLY, CDR2 FYNNEI. V shed 3 bases and J shed 0 bases, with 5 bases lying between them. This CDR3 has 14 residues. The CDR3 loop is CASSDRATNEKLFF. CDR3 sequence (DNA): TGTGCCAGCAGTGACAGAGCAACTAATGAAAAACTGTTTTTT.

In this sample, this clone turned up once. The chain's CDR3 is CASSSDGTSYTEAFF. The CDR3 nucleotides are TGTGCCAGCAGCTCAGATGGGACATCCTACACTGAAGCTTTCTTT. The genes are TRBV7-4 and TRBJ1-1; D is possibly TRBD1 (6 bases). V lost 4 bases and J 3 bases, leaving 15 bases between the germline ends. The CDR3 contains 15 residues. CDR1 is SGHVT and CDR2 is SQSDAQ in the germline V gene. Using reference TRBV7-4 and TRBJ1-1 for the parts outside the CDR3, the full variable domain is GAGVSQSPRYKVAKRGRDVALRCDSISGHVTLYWYRQTLGQGSEVLTYSQSDAQRDKSGRPSGRFSAERPERSVSTLKIQRTEQGDSAVYLCASSSDGTSYTEAFFGQGTRLTVV.